This TCR beta chain was observed in a study of cytomegalovirus exposure and HLA in healthy donors. The germline gives CDR1 SGHTA, CDR2 FQGTGA. The J segment lost 1 base and the V segment lost 11 bases, leaving 4 bases of the junction unmatched. CDR3 length equals 13 residues. Amplification used 60 Vbeta primers and 13 Jbeta primers. TCRdb's table, derived via immunoSEQ multiplex PCR, lists solely in-frame clones and lacks some. Of approximately 150,000 clones in the sample, over 75% are singletons; the top ten hold 6% to 7%. Only a few counts were recorded for this clone. Its antigen is currently unknown. Study-level results: Later analysis identified a missense DCLRE1C variant that was linked to TCR beta V- and J-gene trimming. Indistinguishable V segments such as TRBV6-2 and TRBV6-3 were excluded. Immune exposure was documented only through CMV serostatus. The classifier reportedly diagnosed cytomegalovirus status with high specificity and sensitivity.

The chain carries TRBV7-3 and TRBJ2-3; 9 bases match TRBD2. The material sequenced was PBMCs. The receptor comes from a man aged 35 to 55 in good health and CMV-seropositive. In DNA form, the CDR3 reads TGTGCCTGCGGGAGGGACGGCACAGATACGCAGTATTTT. Translation gives CACGRDGTDTQYF.